This is a list of T cell receptor beta chains from one sample in a study of T cells in narcolepsy. Generated by immunoSEQ multiplex PCR, the TCRdb table keeps only in-frame clones and is missing some. Of tens of thousands of clones listed, about four fifths are singletons. The sample taken for sequencing was memory (CD45RA-) CD4+ T cells from blood. Receptors were obtained from a human donor in good health. The CDR3 runs from the conserved cysteine through the conserved F or W. Fields, in order: clone size, V gene, D gene, J gene, CDR3 DNA, CDR3 protein. A D gene is named only where the DNA matches it firmly. A clone size is listed for some rows: how often the clone was seen (once, few, many), or a class if it is expanded.

.	TRBV28	TRBD1	TRBJ2-1	TGTGCCAGCCTGCCCCCCCGGGACAGGGATGACTACAATGAGCAGTTCTTC	CASLPPRDRDDYNEQFF
.	TRBV7-2	.	TRBJ2-1	TGTGCCAGCAGCTTCGCTAGGTCCAATGAGCAGTTCTTC	CASSFARSNEQFF
.	TRBV28	TRBD2	TRBJ2-1	TGTGCCAGTATTGGTTATAGCGGGAGATTTGACAATGAGCAGTTCTTC	CASIGYSGRFDNEQFF
.	TRBV6-5	.	TRBJ1-3	TGTGCCAGCAGTGAGGGAAACACCATATATTTT	CASSEGNTIYF
few	TRBV5-5	.	TRBJ2-7	TGTGCCAGCAGCCCACCGGGCCCCGGTCGGTACGAGCAGTACTTC	CASSPPGPGRYEQYF
.	TRBV10-3	.	TRBJ2-1	TGTGCCATCAGTGCCAGTTTGTCCAATGAGCAGTTCTTC	CAISASLSNEQFF
.	TRBV7-2	.	TRBJ2-7	TGTGCCAGCAGCTTAGGGCCTAGCGTCCCCCTCGAGCAGTACTTC	CASSLGPSVPLEQYF
few	TRBV4-2	TRBD2	TRBJ2-1	TGTGCCAGCAGCCAAGATTCCAGGGAGGGGTACAATGAGCAGTTCTTC	CASSQDSREGYNEQFF
.	TRBV6-1	.	TRBJ2-7	TGTGCCAGCACCCAAGACCAGGGGCGAGAGTACTTC	CASTQDQGREYF
.	TRBV5-4	.	TRBJ2-2	TGTGCCAGCAGCTTAGAAGGACTTAACACCGGGGAGCTGTTTTTT	CASSLEGLNTGELFF
few	TRBV6-1	.	TRBJ2-7	TGTGCCAGCAGCAAGACTCGGACCGAGCAGTACTTC	CASSKTRTEQYF
.	TRBV9	.	TRBJ1-5	TGTGCCAGCTCTGGGGGGGATGGGAATCAGCCCCAGCATTTT	CASSGGDGNQPQHF
.	TRBV5-5	.	TRBJ1-1	TGTGCCAGCAGAGCCCGGGGCAGCCTCATGAACACTGAAGCTTTCTTT	CASRARGSLMNTEAFF
.	TRBV14	TRBD2	TRBJ2-1	TGTGCCAGCAGCCCCGCTAGCGGGGGGGCCACGCAGTTCTTC	CASSPASGGATQFF
.	TRBV29-1	.	TRBJ1-2	TGCAGCGTTGTGAGGGATAACTATGGCTACACCTTC	CSVVRDNYGYTF
.	TRBV7-2	TRBD2	TRBJ2-1	TGTGCCAGCAGCTTTGGGTCGGGACTAGCCTCGGATGAGCAGTTCTTC	CASSFGSGLASDEQFF
.	TRBV19	TRBD1	TRBJ2-3	TGTGCCAGTAGTATGAGGGGAGGACAGGGTAGGACAGATACGCAGTATTTT	CASSMRGGQGRTDTQYF
.	TRBV28	.	TRBJ1-5	TGTGCCAGCAGACGGGGGGATATTTCCAATCAGCCCCAGCATTTT	CASRRGDISNQPQHF
.	TRBV6-1	.	TRBJ1-2	TGTGCCAGCAGCCAAACCGGGAGTCCCTATGGCTACACCTTC	CASSQTGSPYGYTF
.	TRBV6-1	.	TRBJ1-3	TGTGCCCAGTATCGTTTAGGAAACACCATATATTTT	CAQYRLGNTIYF
.	TRBV19	.	TRBJ1-1	TGTGCCAGTAGTATAGGAAAACAGGGACGGACTGAAGCTTTCTTT	CASSIGKQGRTEAFF
.	TRBV5-6	.	TRBJ1-2	TGTGCCAGCAGCTTGACAGGGTTCTTCTCCAACTATGGCTACACCTTC	CASSLTGFFSNYGYTF
.	TRBV4-1	.	TRBJ1-3	TGCGCCAGCAGCCAACGCATTGGGATCTCTGGAAACACCATATATTTT	CASSQRIGISGNTIYF
.	TRBV28	TRBD1	TRBJ2-1	TGTGCCAGCATGGTAAGGACAGGATCCTACAATGAGCAGTTCTTC	CASMVRTGSYNEQFF
once	TRBV6-6	.	TRBJ1-4	TGTGCCAGCAGTCCTTCGGGGGGCACTAATGAAAAACTGTTTTTT	CASSPSGGTNEKLFF
.	TRBV15	.	TRBJ2-7	TGTGCCACCAGCATGGAGGTTAGCTCCTACGAGCAGTACTTC	CATSMEVSSYEQYF
.	TRBV25-1	.	TRBJ1-2	TGTGCCAGCAGTGAACACTACGGCACCTCGAACTATGGCTACACCTTC	CASSEHYGTSNYGYTF
.	TRBV5-4	.	TRBJ2-5	TGTGCCAGCAGTCAGGCACTAGAGTTCCAAGAGACCCAGTACTTC	CASSQALEFQETQYF
.	TRBV7-2	.	TRBJ1-6	TGTGCCAGCAGCTCCCTCCGGAAGCCCCTCCACTTT	CASSSLRKPLHF
few	TRBV28	.	TRBJ2-2	TGTGCCAGCAGCTCCCCCCGGAGACTGTTTTTT	CASSSPRRLFF
.	TRBV18	.	TRBJ1-1	TGTGCCAGCTCACGGGTAATTTCGGTGGACACTGAAGCTTTCTTT	CASSRVISVDTEAFF
.	TRBV7-2	TRBD1	TRBJ1-2	TGTGCCAGCAGCGAGTCTACCGGGACAGGGCATGACTATGGCTACACCTTC	CASSESTGTGHDYGYTF
.	TRBV13	TRBD1	TRBJ2-3	TGTGCCAGCAGCAAGGGAGCAGGGGGCCCTAGCACAGATACGCAGTATTTT	CASSKGAGGPSTDTQYF
.	TRBV19	TRBD1	TRBJ2-7	TGTGCCAGTAGTATCGGGACAGGGGGCTACGAGCAGTACTTC	CASSIGTGGYEQYF
few	TRBV11-2	.	TRBJ1-4	TGTGCCAGCAGCTTAGAGGCCGGGAGACTGTTTTTT	CASSLEAGRLFF
.	TRBV28	TRBD2	TRBJ2-1	TGTGCCAGCAGTGGAGATTGGGGCGGGAGGAGGTTCTTC	CASSGDWGGRRFF
.	TRBV7-2	.	TRBJ2-2	TGTGCCAGCAGCTTACAAAACCACGGGGAGCTGTTTTTT	CASSLQNHGELFF
.	TRBV5-1	TRBD2	TRBJ2-5	TGCGCCAGCAGCCCAGGACTAGCGGGGGGCCTTCCCAAAGAGACCCAGTACTTC	CASSPGLAGGLPKETQYF
.	TRBV5-6	.	TRBJ2-7	TGTGCCAGCAGCTTGGGTGGGGCCATATGGGACACAACCTACGAGCAGTACTTC	CASSLGGAIWDTTYEQYF
.	TRBV18	.	TRBJ2-5	TGTGCCAGCTCCCGGAACGGTGGTCCGCAAGAGACCCAGTACTTC	CASSRNGGPQETQYF
.	TRBV28	.	TRBJ1-5	TGTGCCAGCACTAGGGTCCCAAGCAATCAGCCCCAGCATTTT	CASTRVPSNQPQHF
once	TRBV6-5	.	TRBJ1-1	TGTGCCAGTAAGACCGGGGCTGGCGAAGCTTTCTTT	CASKTGAGEAFF